The next 5 T cell receptor beta chains were all read from a single sample in a study of shared clonotypes between healthy human individuals. Some clones are missing from TCRdb's copy, which holds only in-frame ones; the method was immunoSEQ multiplex PCR. The sample lists approximately 110,000 clones; about 67% were seen once. The sequenced sample was memory CD8+ T cells sorted from blood. Subset specified: CD45RO+ cells pooled with CCR7-negative TemRA cells. These receptors all stem from a woman in her thirties in good health.

This clone qualifies as medium-sized (0.01 to 0.1%). This chain uses TRBV6-1 with TRBJ1-2; D is uncertain. Germline V gene data show CDR1 as MNHNS and CDR2 as SASEGT. This CDR3 contains 13 residues. The chain's CDR3 is CGSQARGINGYTF. The CDR3 nucleotides are TGTGGCTCTCAAGCGCGGGGTATAAATGGCTACACCTTC.

The chain combines TRBV5-4 with TRBJ2-1; the D is unclear. The ends were cut back, 4 bases at V and 3 bases at J, with 5 bases in the middle. CDR1 and CDR2 from the germline V gene are SGHNT and YYREEE (reference sequence). The CDR3 is 12 residues long. CDR3 coding DNA: TGTGCCAGCAGCCCGGGCTACAATGAGCAGTTCTTC. This codes for CASSPGYNEQFF.

The V and J genes are TRBV5-4 and TRBJ2-3; 7 bases fit TRBD2. V lost 4 bases and J lost 5; bases outside the gene matches: 10. Germline values: CDR1 SGHNT, CDR2 YYREEE (reference sequence). The CDR3 spans 15 residues. CDR3 bases: TGTGCCAGCAGCCAAGGGGCGGGAGAGGTAGATACGCAGTATTTT. Encoded protein: CASSQGAGEVDTQYF.

The table lists this clone with a count of one. This chain connects TRBV7-9 to TRBJ2-7; no firm D call. Germline loops: CDR1 SEHNR, CDR2 FQNEAQ (reference sequence). Trimming shortened V by 5 bases and J by 5 bases, and 7 bases separated the two germline ends. CDR3 length: 11 amino acids. The CDR3 sequence is CASSTLHEQYF. The CDR3 DNA sequence: TGTGCCAGCAGCACCCTCCACGAGCAGTACTTC. Full variable domain (remainder filled in from reference TRBV7-9 and TRBJ2-7): DTGVSQNPRHKITKRGQNVTFRCDPISEHNRLYWYRQTLGQGPEFLTYFQNEAQLEKSRLLSDRFSAERPKGSFSTLEIQRTEQGDSAMYLCASSTLHEQYFGPGTRLTVT.

This clone was observed a handful of times. The chain joins TRBV5-1 to TRBJ2-7; D is possibly TRBD1 (5 bases). The CDR3 contains 16 residues. The V end was cut by 4 bases, the J end by 4 bases, with 21 bases between. Germline V gene sequence: CDR1 SGHRS, CDR2 YFSETQ. DNA of the CDR3: TGCGCCAGCAGCCCAGGAATGGGGCAGGGATTTTACGAGCAGTACTTC. Translating it yields CASSPGMGQGFYEQYF.